The 17 T cell receptor beta chains listed next were all sequenced from one sample in a study of identifying expanded T cells in peripheral blood. TCRdb's table, derived via immunoSEQ multiplex PCR, lists solely in-frame clones and lacks some. Seen here are about 97,000 clones, around 88% observed once, and the top ten hold 14%. The specimen was blood. Source of these receptors: a person aged 18 to 69 in good health.

This chain joins TRBV6-1 and TRBJ1-5; D uncertain. V shed 6 bases and J shed 2 bases, with 5 bases lying between them. CDR1 MNHNS and CDR2 SASEGT come from the germline V gene. The length of the CDR3 is 12 residues. The CDR3 nucleotides are TGTGCCAGCAGAGGAGGCAATCAGCCCCAGCATTTT. Amino acids: CASRGGNQPQHF.

V usage is TRBV18 and J usage is TRBJ2-3; D uncertain. Germline CDR1 reads KGHSH; CDR2 reads LQKENI. V was trimmed by 0 bases and J by 0 bases, leaving 10 bases between them. The CDR3 extends over 16 amino acids. This chain's CDR3 is CASSPPGQSSTDTQYF. CDR3 nucleotides: TGTGCCAGCTCACCACCGGGCCAGTCTAGCACAGATACGCAGTATTTT.

The J gene is TRBJ2-1, the V gene TRBV28, with D unresolved. The CDR3 length is 14 residues. Germline CDR1 is MDHEN and CDR2 is SYDVKM. Between the trimmed V and J ends, which lost 4 bases and 8 bases, there was a span of 15 bases. For the CDR3, the DNA is TGTGCCAGCAGTTCCCAGGACGGCCTGGATGAGCAGTTCTTC. It encodes CASSSQDGLDEQFF.

This chain links TRBV5-4 with TRBJ2-3, with TRBD2 matching 7 bases. Germline V gene sequence: CDR1 SGHNT, CDR2 YYREEE (reference sequence). The CDR3 covers 13 residues. Trimming took 4 bases from V and 3 from J; bases not matched to a gene: 2. Here the CDR3 reads CASSERGTDTQYF. CDR3 nucleotide sequence: TGTGCCAGCAGCGAGCGGGGTACAGATACGCAGTATTTT.

This clone was seen more than once but under ten times. Other nucleotide sequences in the sample specify the same CDR3. The genes are TRBV30 and TRBJ2-5, with D possibly being TRBD2 (5 bases). V gave up 1 base and J gave up 5 bases, with 5 bases separating them. The CDR3 runs to 11 residues. CDR1 is GTSNPN, CDR2 SVGIG, per germline (reference sequence). The DNA for the CDR3 is TGTGCCTGGAGTGGCGGGGAGACCCAGTACTTC. This gives the protein CAWSGGETQYF.

V usage is TRBV6-6 and J usage is TRBJ1-4, with 7 bases matching TRBD1. Losses at the gene ends were 8 bases for V and 3 bases for J; bases not matched to a gene: 9. Germline V lookup: CDR1 MNHNY, CDR2 SVGAGI (reference sequence). CDR3 length: 15 residues. The CDR3 spells CASGADGTANEKLFF. CDR3 bases: TGTGCCAGCGGTGCCGACGGGACAGCTAATGAAAAACTGTTTTTT.

The chain has TRBV5-4 and TRBJ2-7; a possible D gene is TRBD1 (6 bases). Germline V lookup: CDR1 SGHNT, CDR2 YYREEE (reference sequence). The V gene lost 0 bases and the J gene lost 3 bases, with 10 bases spanning the gap. The CDR3 extends over 14 amino acids. This CDR3 reads CASSLGQDNYEQYF. As DNA, the CDR3 is TGTGCCAGCAGCTTGGGACAGGATAACTACGAGCAGTACTTC.

This clone was counted a single time. The chain links TRBV9 to TRBJ1-5; 7 bases are shared with TRBD1. V shed 4 bases, J shed 0 bases, and the junction held 4 bases outside the gene matches. The germline CDR1 and CDR2 sequences are SGDLS and YYNGEE. The CDR3 has 15 residues. The CDR3 DNA sequence: TGTGCCAGCAGCCTGACAGGGTATAGCAATCAGCCCCAGCATTTT. Encoded protein: CASSLTGYSNQPQHF.

The J gene is TRBJ1-3, the V gene TRBV18, with D maybe TRBD1 (5 bases). Germline V gene sequence: CDR1 KGHSH, CDR2 LQKENI. V was cut by 0 bases and J by 2 bases, with 8 bases left in between. The CDR3 sequence is 15 residues long. This CDR3 is CASSPPLRAGNTIYF. CDR3 DNA sequence: TGTGCCAGCTCACCACCGCTCAGGGCTGGAAACACCATATATTTT.

The chain carries TRBV4-1 and TRBJ2-7; weak D call: TRBD1 (5 bases). V was cut by 0 bases and J by 4 bases, with 10 bases left in between. CDR1 and CDR2 (germline): MGHRA, YSYEKL. The CDR3 consists of 14 residues. Written as DNA, the CDR3 is TGCGCCAGCAGCCAAGAGGGGCAGGGTTACGAGCAGTACTTC. As protein: CASSQEGQGYEQYF.

In DNA, the CDR3 is TGCGCCAGCAGCCCTCTCGGACAGGAAGAGACCCAGTACTTC. Its translation is CASSPLGQEETQYF. The V call is TRBV4-1, the J call TRBJ2-5; 7 bases map to TRBD1. CDR1 MGHRA and CDR2 YSYEKL come from the germline V gene. Trimming at V came to 4 bases and at J to 3 bases, leaving 5 bases not matched to a gene. The CDR3 extends over 14 amino acids.

The chain joins TRBV5-1 to TRBJ2-7, with TRBD2 as a possible D gene (6 bases). This CDR3 has 17 residues. Germline V gives CDR1 SGHRS, CDR2 YFSETQ. The V end lost 0 bases, the J end lost 4 bases, and 20 bases lay between the germline ends. The CDR3 nucleotides read TGCGCCAGCAGCTTGGTCGGTAACGGGGGAAAGTCTTACGAGCAGTACTTC. Its translation is CASSLVGNGGKSYEQYF.

Remarks on this clone: Different DNA sequences within this sample yield the same CDR3. V is TRBV7-9 and J is TRBJ2-7; 8 positions match TRBD2. CDR1 is SEHNR, CDR2 FQNEAQ, per germline (reference sequence). V dropped 5 bases and J dropped 2; count of bases not matched to a gene: 8. This CDR3 has 15 amino acids. CDR3 loop: CASSPPSGRPYEQYF. CDR3 bases: TGTGCCAGCAGCCCTCCTAGCGGGCGCCCCTACGAGCAGTACTTC. The entire variable domain, with the rest obtained from reference TRBV7-9 and TRBJ2-7, is as follows: DTGVSQNPRHKITKRGQNVTFRCDPISEHNRLYWYRQTLGQGPEFLTYFQNEAQLEKSRLLSDRFSAERPKGSFSTLEIQRTEQGDSAMYLCASSPPSGRPYEQYFGPGTRLTVT.

This clone was seen a few times. This sequence joins TRBV19 and TRBJ2-7, with 9 bases identical to TRBD2. This CDR3 region has 13 residues. CDR1 is LNHDA, CDR2 SQIVND, per germline (reference sequence). Losses at the gene ends were 5 bases for V and 5 bases for J; bases not matched to a gene: 4. CDR3 amino acids: CASSGTSLDEQYF. The DNA of the CDR3 is TGTGCCAGTAGTGGGACTAGCCTGGACGAGCAGTACTTC. Full variable domain (rest looked up from reference TRBV19 and TRBJ2-7): DGGITQSPKYLFRKEGQNVTLSCEQNLNHDAMYWYRQDPGQGLRLIYYSQIVNDFQKGDIAEGYSVSREKKESFPLTVTSAQKNPTAFYLCASSGTSLDEQYFGPGTRLTVT.

The V gene is TRBV30, the J gene TRBJ1-1, with D possibly TRBD1 on 6 matching bases. Germline V CDR1 and CDR2: GTSNPN, SVGIG (reference sequence). Trimming stripped 0 bases from V and 3 bases from J, with 11 bases between. This CDR3 is built from 14 residues. CDR3 sequence: CAWSVAGAHTEAFF. Written as DNA, the CDR3 is TGTGCCTGGAGTGTGGCAGGGGCCCACACTGAAGCTTTCTTT.

The chain links TRBV5-1 to TRBJ1-1, with TRBD1 as a possible D gene (5 bases). V lost 2 bases, J lost 10 bases, and 15 bases lay in between. CDR3 length equals 13 residues. The germline CDR1 and CDR2 sequences are SGHRS and YFSETQ. The DNA for the CDR3 is TGCGCCAGCAGCTTCGGCAGCTCAAGGGGAGCTTTCTTT. The encoded protein is CASSFGSSRGAFF.

The V and J genes are TRBV18 and TRBJ2-1; the D gene is possibly TRBD2 (5 bases). This CDR3 spans 12 amino acids. Germline V CDR1 and CDR2: KGHSH, LQKENI. Trimming left V 6 bases short and J 7 bases short, with 10 bases between. The CDR3 coding sequence is TGTGCCAGCTCTCCAGAGGGTAATGAGCAGTTCTTC. Its protein is CASSPEGNEQFF.